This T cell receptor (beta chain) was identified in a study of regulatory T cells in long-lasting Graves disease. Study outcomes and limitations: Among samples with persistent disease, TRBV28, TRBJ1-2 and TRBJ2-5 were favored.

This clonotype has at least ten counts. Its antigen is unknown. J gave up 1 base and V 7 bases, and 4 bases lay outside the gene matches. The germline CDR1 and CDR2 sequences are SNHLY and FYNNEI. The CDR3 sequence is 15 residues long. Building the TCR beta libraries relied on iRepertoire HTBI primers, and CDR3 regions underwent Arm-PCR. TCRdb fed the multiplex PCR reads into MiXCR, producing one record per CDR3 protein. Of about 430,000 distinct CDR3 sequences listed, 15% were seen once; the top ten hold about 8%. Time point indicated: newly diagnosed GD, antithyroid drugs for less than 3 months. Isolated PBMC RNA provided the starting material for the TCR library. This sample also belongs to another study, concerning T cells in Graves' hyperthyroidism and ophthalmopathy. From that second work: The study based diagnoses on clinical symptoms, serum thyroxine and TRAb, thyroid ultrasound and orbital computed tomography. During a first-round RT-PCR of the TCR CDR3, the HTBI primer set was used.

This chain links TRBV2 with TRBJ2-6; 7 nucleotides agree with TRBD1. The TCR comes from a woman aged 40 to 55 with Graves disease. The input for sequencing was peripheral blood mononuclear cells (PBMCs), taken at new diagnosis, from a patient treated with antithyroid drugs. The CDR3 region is CASKGQRSGANVLTF. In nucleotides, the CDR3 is TGTGCCAGCAAGGGACAGAGATCTGGGGCCAACGTCCTGACTTTC.